The 10 T cell receptor beta chains presented below share a single source sample, sequenced in a study of T cells in women clearing cervical HPV infection. TCRdb's copy holds only in-frame clones and misses some; the assay was immunoSEQ multiplex PCR. The sample's table shows about 30,000 clones. The sample taken for sequencing was blood buffy coat. These receptors were obtained from a woman between 18 and 70 years old with a cervical HPV16 infection that either progressed to CIN3+ or cleared (not recorded which).

Concerning this clone: The CDR3 end is not reached by the read, which stops 3 residues before it; the germline J gene fills it in. V is TRBV20-1 and J is TRBJ2-3, with 10 bases fitting TRBD2. CDR1 is DFQATT, CDR2 SNEGSKA, per germline (reference sequence). The CDR3 is 16 amino acids. With V trimmed by 3 bases and J by 5 bases, 11 bases remained unmatched. The CDR3 protein is CSASPMIAGGQDTQYF. CDR3 bases read: TGCAGTGCTAGCCCCATGATAGCGGGGGGACAAGATACG.

Notes on this clone: With the read ending 3 residues before the CDR3 end, the germline J gene is used to fill in that end. V is TRBV6-2 or TRBV6-3 and J is TRBJ2-3; either TRBD1 or TRBD2 may supply D (5 bases each). Germline V gives CDR1 MNHEY, CDR2 SVGEGT. The V end was cut by 5 bases, the J end by 6 bases, with 15 bases between. The CDR3 extends over 14 amino acids. The CDR3 region is CASSGQGVFDTQYF. CDR3 DNA, as far as it was read: TGTGCCAGCAGTGGGCAGGGAGTGTTCGATACG.

As to this clone: The read halts 3 residues ahead of the CDR3 end, with the missing end drawn from the germline J gene. The chain is built from TRBV12-3 or TRBV12-4 and TRBJ1-6, with D perhaps matching TRBD1 (6 bases). This CDR3 region has 15 residues. Deletions cut 5 bases from V and 3 bases from J, with 11 bases between. The DNA read from the CDR3 is TGTGCCAGCAGTACCGGACAGATCTATAATTCACCC. Its protein product is CASSTGQIYNSP. The whole CDR3 protein reads CASSTGQIYNSPLHF.

Remarks on this clone: The read falls 3 residues short of the CDR3 end, and the missing part is taken from the germline J gene. The J gene is TRBJ1-3, the V gene TRBV5-1, with D unclear. This CDR3 has 15 residues. Germline V gene sequence: CDR1 SGHRS, CDR2 YFSETQ. With 4 bases removed from V and 4 bases from J, the gap between germline ends came to 15 bases. CDR3 sequence: CASSADFRVGNTIYF. CDR3 bases read: TGCGCCAGCAGCGCCGACTTCCGAGTGGGAAACACC.

Remarks on this clone: The read ends 3 residues shy of where the CDR3 ends; the end is completed using the germline J gene. V is TRBV19 and J is TRBJ1-2; TRBD1 matches 7 bases. The V gene's germline CDR1 is LNHDA and CDR2 SQIVND (reference sequence). This CDR3 is built from 15 residues. The CDR3 bases that were read are TGTGCCAGTAGTCGGGACAGTCACCGCTCCTACGAC. It encodes CASSRDSHRSYD. The complete CDR3 protein is CASSRDSHRSYDYTF.

As concerns this clone: The CDR3 end falls 3 residues outside the read, so it is completed with the germline J gene. The V call is TRBV6-1, the J call TRBJ2-2, with TRBD1 as a possible D gene (5 bases). The CDR3 consists of 13 residues. CDR1 MNHNS and CDR2 SASEGT come from the germline V gene. The part of the CDR3 DNA that was read is TGTGCCAGCAGTGTACAGGATTACTCCCCG. Translating gives CASSVQDYSP. The full-length CDR3 reads as CASSVQDYSPLFF.

As for this clone: From the germline J gene comes the end of the CDR3, since the read stops 3 residues before it. The chain employs TRBV5-6 and TRBJ2-3; the D gene is possibly TRBD2 (6 bases). There are 15 residues in the CDR3. Trimming cost V 1 base and J 6 bases, with 15 bases left between them. The germline gives CDR1 SGHDT, CDR2 YYEEEE. CDR3 amino acids: CASSLPGGGRDTQYF. CDR3 DNA, as far as it was read: TGTGCCAGCAGCTTGCCCGGGGGAGGTAGGGATACG.

Notes on this clone: Sequencing ends 3 residues short of the CDR3 end; the germline J gene provides the rest. The V gene is TRBV7-6, the J gene TRBJ2-3; 9 bases agree with TRBD1. CDR1 is SGHVS and CDR2 is FNYEAQ in the germline V gene. CDR3 length equals 16 residues. J was trimmed by 6 bases and V by 3 bases; bases with no gene match: 10. The sequenced part of the CDR3 DNA is TGTGCCAGCAGCTTGGGACAGGGTCGCAGCGGGGATACG. It yields the protein CASSLGQGRSGDT. From start to end, the CDR3 is CASSLGQGRSGDTQYF. Full variable domain (rest looked up from reference TRBV7-6 and TRBJ2-3): GAGVSQSPRYKVTKRGQDVALRCDPISGHVSLYWYRQALGQGPEFLTYFNYEAQQDKSGLPNDRFSAERPEGSISTLTIQRTEQRDSAMYRCASSLGQGRSGDTQYFGPGTRLTVL.

The covered CDR3 bases are TGCAGCGTTGAAGACCCCGGGGGCAATGAG. Translating it yields CSVEDPGGNE. The whole CDR3 is CSVEDPGGNEQFF. J is TRBJ2-1 and V is TRBV29-1; maybe TRBD2 (6 bases). The read halts 3 residues ahead of the CDR3 end, with the missing end drawn from the germline J gene. V lost 0 bases and J 6 bases, leaving 9 bases between the germline ends. The CDR3 is 13 amino acids. Germline-derived CDR1 and CDR2 are SQVTM and ANQGSEA.

As concerns this clone: The CDR3 end is not reached by the read, which stops 3 residues before it; the germline J gene fills it in. The rearrangement uses TRBV18 and TRBJ1-1; no definite D call. The CDR3 totals 13 residues. Per germline, CDR1 KGHSH and CDR2 LQKENI. V shed 5 bases and J shed 4 bases, with 11 bases lying between them. Incomplete CDR3 DNA: TGTGCCAGCTCAAGCGGGGAGGGCACTGAA. It is translated as CASSSGEGTE. The whole CDR3 reads CASSSGEGTEAFF.